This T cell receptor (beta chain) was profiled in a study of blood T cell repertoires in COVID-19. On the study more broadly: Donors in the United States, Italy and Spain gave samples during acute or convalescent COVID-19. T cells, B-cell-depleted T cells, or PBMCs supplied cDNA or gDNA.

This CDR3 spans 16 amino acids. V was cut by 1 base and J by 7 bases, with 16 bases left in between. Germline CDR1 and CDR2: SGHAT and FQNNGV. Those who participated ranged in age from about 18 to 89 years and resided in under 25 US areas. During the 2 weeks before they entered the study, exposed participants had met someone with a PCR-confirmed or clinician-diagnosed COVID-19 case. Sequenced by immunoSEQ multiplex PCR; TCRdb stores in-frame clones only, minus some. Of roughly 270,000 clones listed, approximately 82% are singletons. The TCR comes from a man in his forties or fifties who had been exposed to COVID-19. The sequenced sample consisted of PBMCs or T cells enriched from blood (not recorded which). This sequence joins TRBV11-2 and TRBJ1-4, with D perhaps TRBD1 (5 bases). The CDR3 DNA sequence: TGTGCCAGCAGCTTAGGCAGCCGGGGGTCAGGTGAAAAACTGTTTTTT. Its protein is CASSLGSRGSGEKLFF.